Sequencing of this T cell receptor beta chain was carried out in a study of T cell responses to AZD1222 COVID-19 vaccine. Whole-study context: Recipients boosted at about 4 weeks or about 12 weeks are pooled.

TCRdb's table, derived via immunoSEQ multiplex PCR, lists solely in-frame clones and lacks some. The repertoire holds some 120,000 clones, with approximately 85% as singletons. The CDR3 is 15 residues long. Germline CDR1 SGHTA, CDR2 FQGNSA. V shed 2 bases, J shed 8 bases, and the junction held 8 bases outside the gene matches. V gene TRBV7-2 combines with J gene TRBJ2-4; 8 bases are shared with TRBD2. Sequencing used peripheral blood, obtained on day 0 of AZD1222 vaccination. The sequence was obtained from an adult in good health. The CDR3 region is CASSLRPSGSDIQYF. DNA of the CDR3: TGTGCCAGCAGCTTAAGGCCTAGCGGGTCAGACATTCAGTACTTC. The full variable domain, rest sourced from reference TRBV7-2 and TRBJ2-4, is GAGVSQSPSNKVTEKGKDVELRCDPISGHTALYWYRQSLGQGLEFLIYFQGNSAPDKSGLPSDRFSAERTGGSVSTLTIQRTQQEDSAVYLCASSLRPSGSDIQYFGAGTRLSVL.